The 3 T cell receptor beta chains below come from one sample, sequenced in a study of blood T cell repertoires in COVID-19. Data came from immunoSEQ multiplex PCR; TCRdb stores just in-frame clones and leaves some out. This table holds fewer than 90,000 clones, less than 85% found once. Sequenced input: peripheral blood. The source of these receptors is an elderly woman with acute or convalescent COVID-19.

The V and J genes are TRBV13 and TRBJ1-1, with D possibly TRBD1 on 5 matching bases. Germline V gene sequence: CDR1 PRHDT, CDR2 FYEKMQ (reference sequence). Trimming removed 0 bases from V and 3 bases from J, with 17 bases in between. The CDR3 contains 17 residues. The CDR3 sequence is CASSLGPQGREDTEAFF. For the CDR3, the DNA is TGTGCCAGCAGCTTAGGCCCCCAGGGTCGGGAGGACACTGAAGCTTTCTTT.

The genes are TRBV18 and TRBJ2-7, with TRBD1 matching over 7 bases. Germline CDR1 reads KGHSH; CDR2 reads LQKENI. The CDR3 length is 13 residues. V lost 5 bases, J lost 6 bases, and 7 bases stayed unmatched. Here the CDR3 reads CASSSWTGIEQYF. DNA for the CDR3: TGTGCCAGCTCATCCTGGACAGGTATCGAGCAGTACTTC.

V is TRBV5-1 and J is TRBJ2-7, with TRBD2 matching over 10 bases. The CDR3 is 16 amino acids. The germline gives CDR1 SGHRS, CDR2 YFSETQ. V was clipped by 4 bases and J by 3 bases; unmatched bases: 10. The CDR3 loop reads CASSREGLATDYEQYF. Written as DNA, the CDR3 is TGCGCCAGCAGCAGGGAGGGACTAGCGACCGACTACGAGCAGTACTTC.